This T cell receptor beta chain was documented in a study of cytomegalovirus exposure and HLA in healthy donors listed by TCRdb under 2017. Regarding the research as a whole: In an earlier analysis of 450 to 750 of the donors, roughly 300 Gb of sequence data and some 120 million unique TCR beta sequences from roughly 180 million T cells were reported. An early release that covered fewer than 750 HLA-typed donors contained approximately 300 gigabases of sequencing data and tens of millions of unique TCR sequences. Among the roughly 400 genotyped donors, approximately 77% belonged to the genetic ancestry cluster associated with self-reported Caucasian donors. The study aimed to test whether cataloging public T cell receptors could reveal signatures of past pathogen exposure. The study used immunosequencing to profile the T cell repertoires of approximately 690 subjects and linked those repertoires to cytomegalovirus serostatus. Along with the roughly 700-subject first cohort, a separate validation cohort of approximately 110 different subjects was used. To predict cytomegalovirus infection status, the study combined high-throughput TCR immunosequencing, statistical association of individual TCRs with disease status, and machine learning. A later analysis re-analyzed previously published TCR beta repertoires from approximately 670 donors and added high-resolution HLA genotyping to study TCR occurrence patterns. In the later analysis, no new phenotypic data were used to find candidate immune exposures; instead, reliance was placed on TCR beta sequences and their occurrence across donors. To decide whether each TCR beta V gene segment behaved as functional or pseudogenic, an earlier analysis of over 500 of the donors relied on high-throughput TCR beta sequencing. Donor age, sex, ethnicity and CMV serostatus were collected together with the repertoire data. In a later genetic analysis, genome-wide SNP genotypes for about three fifths of the 666 donors were used, and that subset was treated as a discovery cohort. All discovery cohort repertoires had been generated using a single sequencing platform. HLA typing included class I and class II loci at four-digit resolution. Typing coverage varied by locus: about 620-630 donors for A, B, C, DRB1 and DQB1; roughly 520 for DQA1; 600 to 610 for DPA1; fewer than 480 for DPB1. Because of strong linkage in the cohort, a handful of DR-DQ haplotypes were treated as single units for association and clustering. On average, roughly 240,000 unique TCR beta nucleotide sequences were sequenced per donor among about 400 genotyped donors of the cohort, with approximately 18% of those sequences being non-productive.

The cohort consisted of hundreds of healthy bone marrow donors. All cohort members were sampled while nominally healthy, although unrecorded immune exposures were likely present. The donor was CMV seropositive and belonged to the group of 250 to 300 seropositive cohort members. A peripheral blood sample was collected from each donor, and TCR beta sequencing was performed on peripheral blood mononuclear cells. The Qiagen DNeasy Blood Extraction Kit was used to extract genomic DNA from the blood cell samples. The CDR3 covers 15 residues, taking in both the cysteine and the phenylalanine. Only the CDR3 part of the read is kept: 45 bases, read in frame from the first base. The germline V gene supplies CDR1 ENHRY and CDR2 SYGVKD. V ends up 10 bases short and J 2 bases short, with an unmatched junction base count of 8. Library method: the immunoSEQ multiplex PCR assay. For the multiplex PCR, a mixture combining 60 forward primers for TCR Vbeta segments and 13 reverse primers for TCR Jbeta segments was used. The CDR3 region of rearranged TCR beta genes was amplified from genomic DNA by a multiplex PCR assay. The Illumina HiSeq System was used to sequence the amplified TCR beta libraries as 87-base-pair reads. On the study's bioinformatics: A later analysis counted some 74 million unique TCR beta chains across the 670 or so repertoires, and approximately 11 million of these chains were shared by at least two donors. Raw reads were error-corrected and collapsed into unique sequences by a nearest-neighbor algorithm in which closely related sequences were merged to remove PCR and sequencing errors. Alignment of CDR3 sequences to IMGT reference sequences was used to assign V, D and J gene segments. Each retained sequence needed at least a six-nucleotide match to both a V gene segment and a J gene segment. A rearrangement counted as productive if the CDR3 had no stop codons and remained in frame with V and J, and every other rearrangement counted as non-productive. CDR3 was defined according to IMGT convention as the region running from the second conserved V-encoded cysteine to the conserved J-encoded phenylalanine. Sequences without an unambiguous match to a single V gene segment were excluded from the earlier analysis of a few hundred of the donors. In an earlier analysis of a few hundred of the donors, V segments were called functional above 56.7% productive rearrangements and were called segregating when the between-donor standard deviation exceeded 5%. To diagnose cytomegalovirus status from the catalog of TCR beta chain sequences, a statistical classification framework was built. V and J gene assignment, in a later analysis, came from comparing TCR nucleotide sequences with IMGT/GENE-DB human TR gene sequences. Using the TCRdist pipeline, a later analysis assigned CDR3 sequences along with most-parsimonious VDJ recombination scenarios. In a later analysis, every TCR beta chain was defined by the combination of its CDR3 amino acid sequence and its V-gene family, and reads without a unique V-gene family were dropped. To address suspected cross-contamination and a sequencing artifact, a later analysis removed 592 highly shared, low-generation-probability nucleotide sequences. In a later analysis, a clonal expansion index was calculated for each public chain from normalized within-repertoire ranks of inferred template counts. In a later analysis, generation probabilities were computed with a VDJ recombination model fitted to out-of-frame rearrangements, and the resulting probabilities were checked against IGoR. Hypergeometric tests were used in a later analysis to score TCR-TCR, TCR-HLA and TCR-CMV co-occurrence, with a repertoire-size bias correction applied to the TCR pairs. In a later analysis, false discovery rates were estimated by permuting HLA or CMV assignments 20 times. A later analysis grouped co-occurring TCRs with DBSCAN, adding TCRdist sequence similarity when clustering within HLA-allele-positive subsets. For co-occurrence clustering, repertoires with fewer than 30,000 or more than 120,000 public chains were excluded, along with several repertoires with anomalous nucleotide sharing. In its TCRdb copy, this immuneACCESS table keeps in-frame sequences only and misses some clones. Where compared with another copy, unresolved V genes explain less than half of these, and the others have no known cause. Clonal size and the V and J genes are those of that table, whereas D and trimming came from the DNA. Present in this sample are under 200,000 clones, roughly 80% of which were seen just once. The biggest ten clones account for around 6.1% of the sample.

In this sample, this clone turned up a few times. Its binding antigen is unknown. No clone much larger than this one lies a single base away; base qualities are absent. This CDR3 is also generated by other DNA sequences in the sample. The study at large found these results: In a later analysis, several top co-occurrence clusters were reported to appear linked to parvovirus B19, influenza, CMV and Epstein-Barr virus. Most TCR sequences were observed very rarely across donors, whereas some public TCRs were present in many individuals. A later genetic analysis reported fewer N-insertions in productive TCRs among donors in an Asian-associated ancestry cluster than the approximately 700-donor mean. Correlated functional status among segregating V segments might be attributable to linkage disequilibrium, but an unknown experimental factor could not be ruled out. In a later analysis, the rate of TCR association differed among HLA loci, with DRB1 alleles having the most associated TCRs and HLA-C alleles having the fewest. In a later analysis, HLA-associated TCR beta chains showed more clonal expansion and lower generation probabilities than non-associated chains that were equally common. Cytomegalovirus status was reported to be diagnosed by the classifier with high specificity and sensitivity in both the original and validation cohorts. A further reported finding was that TCR beta sequences accurately predicted the HLA-A and HLA-B alleles for most subjects in the first cohort. Three of the identified cytomegalovirus-associated TCR beta chains were confirmed in vitro to be specific for cytomegalovirus antigens. Because some donors lacked HLA typing at each locus, the association tests relied only on the typed subset. Some IMGT-functional V segments, including TRBV6-2 and TRBV6-3, could not be distinguished by the 87-base-pair reads and were therefore excluded. Assigning TCR associations to individual alleles was difficult when HLA alleles, especially DR and DQ, strongly co-occurred. At a false discovery rate of 0.05, a later analysis linked 16,000 or so TCR beta sequences to specific HLA alleles. A later analysis found that most CMV-associated TCR beta chains appeared HLA-restricted, with HLA associations seemingly driven largely by CMV exposure. Because counts were too low, some 17 rarely observed V segments, including chromosome 9 orphons, were excluded from the earlier analysis of roughly 580 of the donors. A group of highly shared sequence variants was considered likely to be a technical artifact of the sequencing pipeline. The authors suggested that the approach could potentially be extended to other disease states and immunological phenotypes. In an earlier analysis of about 600 of the donors, most TCR beta V segments appeared in productive rearrangements about 87% or about 30% of the time, broadly matching IMGT annotations. V-gene and J-gene trimming of TCR beta chains was associated with a missense DCLRE1C variant in a later genetic analysis, and the association was replicated in an independent cohort. CMV serostatus was the only immune exposure information available for the cohort. Roughly uniform sequencing depth across donors was assumed in presence/absence analyses, although this assumption may not hold. A total of roughly 160 TCR beta chains were listed by the study as associated with cytomegalovirus. In this cohort, only TCR beta chains were sequenced, and detectable features were limited by the absence of alpha or paired-chain data.

The material sequenced was PBMCs. The TCR sequence derives from a woman in her 30s in good health and CMV-seropositive. The sequence is built from TRBV10-3 and TRBJ1-6; 7 central nucleotides agree with TRBD1. The CDR3 corresponds to CATTDRSPYNSPLHF. The DNA reads TGTGCCACGACGGACAGGTCACCCTATAATTCACCCCTCCACTTT.